This TCR beta chain emerged from a study of immune cell composition in non-small cell lung cancer. About the study: Tumours were mainly lung adenocarcinoma or squamous cell carcinoma.

The repertoire was sequenced with immunoSEQ multiplex PCR; TCRdb's copy has only in-frame clones and lacks some. The sample has 13,000 or so clones, more than 65% seen once. V shed 5 bases, J shed 6 bases, and the junction held 5 bases outside the gene matches. This CDR3 is built from 14 residues. CDR1 LNHDA and CDR2 SQIVND come from the germline V gene (reference sequence). Remarks on this clone: What it binds is unknown.

DNA was extracted from unsorted cell suspensions stored frozen. Overall study results and limits: Squamous lung tumours showed higher top 10 clone scores and clonality than adenocarcinomas. Tumour-associated clones >0.5% occurred in 25% to 35% of adenocarcinomas, about four fifths of squamous.

This chain connects TRBV19 to TRBJ2-2; 8 bases fit TRBD1. Sequencing was carried out using lung tumor tissue. This receptor was taken from a human donor with non-small cell lung cancer. This CDR3 reads CASSLAGGPGELFF. CDR3 sequence (DNA): TGTGCCAGTAGTCTAGCAGGGGGCCCCGGGGAGCTGTTTTTT.